The TCR beta chain under discussion was sequenced for a study of T cells in tuberculosis. Overall study results and limits: Cases with active tuberculosis were adults, while controls were adolescents.

This table comes from immunoSEQ multiplex PCR, and its TCRdb copy is limited to in-frame clones, with some not included. The sample contains 25,000 to 30,000 clones, about 91% of which appear only once. Comment on this clone: What it binds is unknown.

Germline CDR1 is WNHNN and CDR2 is SYGVQD (reference sequence). The V gene end was trimmed by 6 bases and the J gene end by 7 bases; junction bases not matched to a gene: 11. The CDR3 spans 14 residues. Time point in this sample: new active TB diagnosis, blood taken before or within 7 days of starting treatment. The chain recombines TRBV10-1 with TRBJ2-7, with 8 positions matching TRBD1. The material was PBMCs, obtained at tuberculosis diagnosis. The source of this sequence is an adult with tuberculosis. The CDR3 DNA reads as TGCGCCAGCAGGCAGACAGGGGCAATATGGGAGCAGTACTTC. Translated: CASRQTGAIWEQYF.